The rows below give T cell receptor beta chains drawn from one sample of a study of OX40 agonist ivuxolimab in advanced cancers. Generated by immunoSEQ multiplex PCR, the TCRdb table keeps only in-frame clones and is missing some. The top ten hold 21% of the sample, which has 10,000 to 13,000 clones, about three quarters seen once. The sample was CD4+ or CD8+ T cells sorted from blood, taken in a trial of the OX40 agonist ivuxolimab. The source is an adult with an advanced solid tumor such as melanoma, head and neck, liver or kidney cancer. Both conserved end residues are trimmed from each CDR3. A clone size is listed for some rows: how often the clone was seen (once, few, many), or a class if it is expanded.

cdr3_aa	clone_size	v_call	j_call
ASSYSNNYGYT	-	TRBV6-5	TRBJ1-2
ASSVGTGVQPQH	medium-sized	TRBV9	TRBJ1-5
ASSEWETDSYEQY	-	TRBV6-1	TRBJ2-7
ASRINNEQF	-	TRBV6-5	TRBJ2-1
ASSLGGQYLSNYGYT	-	TRBV7-8	TRBJ1-2
SVKRTGDIRDTDTQY	-	TRBV29-1	TRBJ2-3
ASSQASPGLSSYNEQF	-	TRBV4-3	TRBJ2-1
AWSDFFQNNEQF	-	TRBV30	TRBJ2-1
ASGDGSSISEQY	few	TRBV12-5	TRBJ2-7
ASRTAGQNYNEQF	-	TRBV5-1	TRBJ2-1
ASSFGEGMAGGPGTQY	-	TRBV7-8	TRBJ2-3
SVEVAEDYEQY	-	TRBV29-1	TRBJ2-7
ASSLSGTSGEKLF	-	TRBV27	TRBJ1-4
ASSLAQQGTEQY	-	TRBV7-9	TRBJ2-7
ASSQDLWDRGAGDSEKLF	-	TRBV4-2	TRBJ1-4
ATKGTGPYGYT	-	TRBV6-5	TRBJ1-2
ASSATPVGLAHNEQF	-	TRBV9	TRBJ2-1
ASSLAGQLNEKLF	-	TRBV18	TRBJ1-4
ASSTDRANQPQH	-	TRBV2	TRBJ1-5
ASSYSMGQDYGYT	-	TRBV6-5	TRBJ1-2
ASGLGTGNSPLH	-	TRBV10-3	TRBJ1-6
ASSDSWTAGRDGNEQF	once	TRBV9	TRBJ2-1
ASNDKGANEQY	few	TRBV7-9	TRBJ2-7